This T cell receptor beta chain was observed in a study of T cell repertoires in cytomegalovirus infection. Study overall: Well-studied HLA-B-restricted epitopes and recently identified HLA-C-restricted epitopes of CMV were both used in the study. Through public TCR beta signatures, both CMV infection and matching HLA type were indicated.

V gave up 5 bases and J gave up 7 bases; unmatched junction bases: 13. The CDR3 has 16 amino acids. Germline CDR1 is MNHEY and CDR2 is SVGEGT. Points from the study as a whole: Ex vivo responses were dominated by HLA-C-restricted CMV-specific TCR beta clonotypes. CMV carriers having the relevant HLA were flagged by cumulative public TCR beta family frequency.

This clonotype has a handful of counts. The antigen remains unidentified. TCRdb fed the reads into MiXCR, producing one record per CDR3 protein. The sample contains 340,000 or so distinct CDR3 sequences, 20% to 30% of which appear only once. The chain carries TRBV6-2 or TRBV6-3 and TRBJ2-1; the match to TRBD2 covers 8 bases. The material was cultured PBMCs, obtained from culture after CMV antigen stimulation. This receptor was taken from a human donor in good health (CMV status not recorded). Some clones in this sample may be carry-over from other donors' samples. CDR3 in DNA: TGTGCCAGCAGTCAGGGACTAGTCGGTCGTGGGAATGAGCAGTTCTTC. It is translated as CASSQGLVGRGNEQFF.